This TCR beta chain stems from a study of a mutant IDH1 vaccine in newly diagnosed glioma. Findings and limits, study-wide: Immune responses arising from the vaccine appeared in 80% to 95% of patients.

V was clipped by 4 bases and J by 0 bases; unmatched bases: 7. The germline gives CDR1 SGHNT, CDR2 YYREEE (reference sequence). The CDR3 extends over 17 amino acids. Sample time point: week 23, last vaccination. Each vaccine dose was 300 ug of mutant IDH1 20-mer peptide, with topical imiquimod. New astrocytomas of WHO grade 3 or 4 that were IDH1-mutant and ATRX-lost were found in the donors. Regarding this clone: Its antigen is unknown.

Assay used: immunoSEQ multiplex PCR; TCRdb lists only in-frame clones, some missing. The sample contains tens of thousands of clones, over 70% of which appear only once. The sequenced sample was PBMCs, obtained from a glioma patient whose treatment included an IDH1 peptide vaccine. This receptor was identified in a man aged 35-49 years with glioma. The chain joins TRBV5-4 to TRBJ2-1; the match to TRBD2 covers 10 bases. CDR3 sequence reads: CASSTGLAASSYNEQFF. In DNA, the CDR3 is TGTGCCAGCAGCACCGGACTAGCGGCCAGCTCCTACAATGAGCAGTTCTTC.